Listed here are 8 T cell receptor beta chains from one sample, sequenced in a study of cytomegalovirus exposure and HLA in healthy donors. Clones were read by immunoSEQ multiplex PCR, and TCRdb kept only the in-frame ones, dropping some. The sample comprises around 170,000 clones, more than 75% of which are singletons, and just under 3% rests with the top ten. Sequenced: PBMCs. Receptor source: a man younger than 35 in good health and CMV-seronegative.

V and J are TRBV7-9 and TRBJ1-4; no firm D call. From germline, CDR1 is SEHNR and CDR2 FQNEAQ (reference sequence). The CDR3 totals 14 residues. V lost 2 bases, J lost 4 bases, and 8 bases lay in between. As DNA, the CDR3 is TGTGCCAGCAGCTTATCAACTGGTAATGAAAAACTGTTTTTT. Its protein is CASSLSTGNEKLFF.

CDR3 sequence reads: CASSWDNSDSPLHF. In DNA, the CDR3 is TGTGCCAGCAGCTGGGACAATTCCGATTCACCCCTCCACTTT. V and J are TRBV7-6 and TRBJ1-6; D perhaps matches TRBD1 (6 bases). V shed 4 bases and J shed 8 bases, with 12 bases lying between them. The CDR3 is 14 amino acids. The V gene's germline CDR1 is SGHVS and CDR2 FNYEAQ. The full variable domain, its missing parts supplied by reference TRBV7-6 and TRBJ1-6, is GAGVSQSPRYKVTKRGQDVALRCDPISGHVSLYWYRQALGQGPEFLTYFNYEAQQDKSGLPNDRFSAERPEGSISTLTIQRTEQRDSAMYRCASSWDNSDSPLHFGNGTRLTVT.

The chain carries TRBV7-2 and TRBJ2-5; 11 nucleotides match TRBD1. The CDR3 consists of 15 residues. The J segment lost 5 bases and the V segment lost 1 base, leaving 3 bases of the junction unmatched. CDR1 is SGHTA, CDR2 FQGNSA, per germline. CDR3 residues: CASSLGTGGGETQYF. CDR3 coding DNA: TGTGCCAGCAGCTTAGGGACAGGGGGCGGGGAGACCCAGTACTTC.

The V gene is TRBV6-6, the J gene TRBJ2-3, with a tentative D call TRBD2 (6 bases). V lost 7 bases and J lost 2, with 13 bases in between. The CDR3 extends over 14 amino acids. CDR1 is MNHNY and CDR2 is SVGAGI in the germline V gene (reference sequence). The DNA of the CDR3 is TGTGCCAGCATCGATCGGGGGTCCACAGATACGCAGTATTTT. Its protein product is CASIDRGSTDTQYF.

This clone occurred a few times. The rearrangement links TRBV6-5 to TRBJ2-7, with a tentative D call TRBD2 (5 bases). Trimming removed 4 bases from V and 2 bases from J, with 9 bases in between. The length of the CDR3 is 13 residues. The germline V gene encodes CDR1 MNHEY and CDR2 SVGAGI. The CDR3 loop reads CASSSRDTYEQYV. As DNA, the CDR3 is TGTGCCAGCAGTTCCCGGGATACCTACGAGCAGTACGTC.

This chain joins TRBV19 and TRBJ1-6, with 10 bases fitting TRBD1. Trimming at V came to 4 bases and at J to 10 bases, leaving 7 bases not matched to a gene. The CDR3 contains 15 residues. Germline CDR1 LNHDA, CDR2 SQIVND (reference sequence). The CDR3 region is CASSTTGGAGSPLHF. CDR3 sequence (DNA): TGTGCCAGTAGTACGACAGGGGGCGCGGGGTCACCCCTCCACTTT. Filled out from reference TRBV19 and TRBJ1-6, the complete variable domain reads DGGITQSPKYLFRKEGQNVTLSCEQNLNHDAMYWYRQDPGQGLRLIYYSQIVNDFQKGDIAEGYSVSREKKESFPLTVTSAQKNPTAFYLCASSTTGGAGSPLHFGNGTRLTVT.

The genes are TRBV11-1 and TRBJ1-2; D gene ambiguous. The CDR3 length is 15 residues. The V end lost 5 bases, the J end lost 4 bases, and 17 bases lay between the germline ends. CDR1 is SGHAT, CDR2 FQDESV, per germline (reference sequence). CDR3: CASSPGSHFSYGYTF. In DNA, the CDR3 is TGTGCCAGCAGCCCGGGGTCTCACTTTAGCTATGGCTACACCTTC.

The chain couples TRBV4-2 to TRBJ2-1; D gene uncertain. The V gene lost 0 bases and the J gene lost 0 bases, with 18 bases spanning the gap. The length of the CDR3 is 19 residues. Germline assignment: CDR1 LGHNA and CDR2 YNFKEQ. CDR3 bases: TGTGCCAGCAGCCAAGATGGTCATAGCCGGAGCCGCTCCTACAATGAGCAGTTCTTC. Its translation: CASSQDGHSRSRSYNEQFF.